This T cell receptor beta chain comes out of a study of T-cell memory formation after mild COVID-19 (dated by TCRdb to the early 2020s). About the full investigation: TCR sequence clusters from the two donors were largely donor specific. T-cell clones expanding and contracting after mild COVID-19 in two donors were tracked by longitudinal TCRalpha and TCRbeta repertoire sequencing. Two young, previously healthy adult volunteers made up the cohort, one male and one female. What the authors observed across the whole study: Some responding clones were detected in pre-infection memory, suggesting pre-existing cross-reactive memory T cells joined the SARS-CoV-2 response. Clones contracting from day 15 to 85 had balanced CD4/CD8 phenotypes, while a second wave expanding from day 15 to 37 was biased towards CD4+. Only a couple of mild cases were covered by the study, and larger cohorts that include severe cases with pre-infection samples were considered necessary. Contracting CD4+ clones turned up mainly in the CM and EM memory subsets, whereas EMRA was where CD8+ clones were enriched. SARS-CoV-2 specificity was not confirmed for the second-wave clones peaking on day 37.

Ficoll-Paque density gradient centrifugation was used to isolate PBMCs. Sequencing was performed on an Illumina NovaSeq 6000. Using 5'RACE with constant-segment primers, TCRalpha and TCRbeta cDNA libraries were constructed, with sample barcodes and unique molecular identifiers added in the process. RNA was extracted from every sample with Trizol reagent. Amplification of the libraries took two PCR steps, and the second step added a second sample barcode plus Illumina TruSeq adapters. The libraries were sequenced on an Illumina NovaSeq using 2 x 150 bp paired-end reads. Concerning the study's data processing: Reads were demultiplexed and collapsed into UMI-guided consensus sequences with migec v1.2.7. Using mixcr v2.1.11, the UMI consensuses were aligned to TRA and TRB V and J templates and assembled into clonotypes. Expanded or contracted clonotypes were those called significant by both edgeR and NoisET, with noise models trained on biological replicates. edgeR calls used a false discovery rate-adjusted p below 0.01 and a log2 fold-change threshold of 1. As an exploratory analysis of dynamics, max-normalized trajectories of the 1000 most abundant clonotypes were examined with PCA combined with hierarchical clustering. The CD4 or CD8 phenotype of responding clones was assigned using the separately sequenced CD4+ and CD8+ repertoires. TCRdb reprocessing: public reads trimmed at Q25 with fastp, clones called with MiXCR, in-frame beta chains kept. Each entry merges the rows of one CDR3 protein and shows their most common DNA and genes. TCRdb, rather than the study authors, made the V and J calls. The sample profile shows under 300,000 distinct CDR3 sequences; over 7% of them were found once. The ten biggest clones cover around a fifth of the sample.

Details on this clonotype: This clone's antigen is unknown. At one of its ends the junction is not consistent with the germline gene, which may arise from a read error.

The sequencing input was PBMCs or a T cell subset sorted from them (not recorded which). This TCR was sampled from a man younger than 35 who had mild COVID-19 (a few samples of this study predate the infection). The sample titles of this study are shuffled in the database, so cell type and time point are left out; the donor was told from shared clones.

The CDR3 protein sequence reads: CASGVVGSNTEAFF. The nucleotide sequence reads as follows: TGTGCCAGCGGCGTAGTGGGGTCGAACACTGAAGCTTTCTTT. The chain links TRBV9 with TRBJ1-1; confidence is insufficient to name the D gene. The germline V gene specifies SGDLS as CDR1 and YYNGEE as CDR2. From the cysteine up to the phenylalanine, the CDR3 has a length of 14 residues. The CDR3 DNA has 42 bases and is translated from base 1.